What follows are 8 T cell receptor beta chains derived from one specimen sequenced in a study of beta chain features in type 1 diabetes. Sequenced material consisted of expressed TCRB transcripts (all of the isolated RNA was reverse transcribed). Clones were sequenced by immunoSEQ multiplex PCR, and TCRdb holds only the in-frame ones, with some missing. The data hold 350,000 to 450,000 clones, with over 12% observed a single time. The sequenced sample consisted of naive CD4+ T cells from blood. The receptors originated from a woman aged 18-29 years in good health.

This clone was counted only a few times. CDR3 DNA: TGTGCCAGCATGAGACTAGCGGTTTTTAGCACAGATACGCAGTATTTT. It codes for CASMRLAVFSTDTQYF. This chain uses TRBV28 with TRBJ2-3; 9 bases fit TRBD2. Germline assignment: CDR1 MDHEN and CDR2 SYDVKM. The CDR3 consists of 16 residues. V lost 7 bases and J lost 0; bases outside the gene matches: 8. The full variable domain, rest sourced from reference TRBV28 and TRBJ2-3, is DVKVTQSSRYLVKRTGEKVFLECVQDMDHENMFWYRQDPGLGLRLIYFSYDVKMKEKGDIPEGYSVSREKKERFSLILESASTNQTSMYLCASMRLAVFSTDTQYFGPGTRLTVL.

This CDR3 reads CASGMNHEQFF. The CDR3 DNA reads as TGTGCATCGGGGATGAACCATGAGCAGTTCTTC. This sequence joins TRBV10-3 and TRBJ2-1; possibly TRBD2 for D (5 bases). Looked up from germline, CDR1 is ENHRY and CDR2 is SYGVKD. This CDR3 spans 11 amino acids.

In its sample, this clone was seen a few times. The V call is TRBV19, the J call TRBJ2-2; unclear D gene. The CDR3 length is 15 residues. CDR1 and CDR2 (germline): LNHDA, SQIVND (reference sequence). Trimming cost V 2 bases and J 7 bases, with 14 bases left between them. CDR3: CASSIIGFKDGELFF. The CDR3 nucleotides are TGTGCCAGTAGTATAATCGGGTTTAAGGACGGGGAGCTGTTTTTT.

In this sample, this clone turned up a few times. The J gene is TRBJ1-1, the V gene TRBV7-9; D might be TRBD1 (6 bases). The germline V gene encodes CDR1 SEHNR and CDR2 FQNEAQ (reference sequence). The CDR3 is 15 amino acids. Trimming stripped 4 bases from V and 1 base from J, with 13 bases between. In nucleotides, the CDR3 is TGTGCCAGCAGCTCGCGCACAGGGAGGAACACTGAAGCTTTCTTT. Protein product: CASSSRTGRNTEAFF. The whole variable domain, filled in from reference TRBV7-9 and TRBJ1-1, reads DTGVSQNPRHKITKRGQNVTFRCDPISEHNRLYWYRQTLGQGPEFLTYFQNEAQLEKSRLLSDRFSAERPKGSFSTLEIQRTEQGDSAMYLCASSSRTGRNTEAFFGQGTRLTVV.

This clone was counted between two and nine times. The chain combines TRBV18 with TRBJ2-1; 7 bases are a match to TRBD1. V shed 4 bases and J 10 bases; nucleotides not matched to a gene: 7. This CDR3 contains 13 residues. Per germline, CDR1 KGHSH and CDR2 LQKENI. CDR3 sequence (DNA): TGTGCCAGCTCACAACAACAGGGGTACGAGCAGTTCTTC. This gives the protein CASSQQQGYEQFF.

The genes are TRBV11-1 and TRBJ2-1; no clear D. The germline V gene has CDR1 SGHAT and CDR2 FQDESV (reference sequence). The CDR3 sequence is 16 residues long. V lost 5 bases, J lost 0 bases, and 14 bases lay in between. The CDR3 coding sequence is TGTGCCAGCAGCGGCTATAAATGGAGCTCCTACAATGAGCAGTTCTTC. Its translation is CASSGYKWSSYNEQFF.

The gene calls are TRBV11-1 and TRBJ2-1; TRBD2 aligns across 7 bases. Germline loops: CDR1 SGHAT, CDR2 FQDESV (reference sequence). V dropped 4 bases and J dropped 6; count of bases not matched to a gene: 6. This CDR3 has 14 amino acids. The CDR3 DNA follows: TGTGCCAGCAGCTGGCCGGGACTACTCAATGAGCAGTTCTTC. Translating it yields CASSWPGLLNEQFF.

This chain joins TRBV6-1 and TRBJ1-2, with D unresolved. The germline CDR1 and CDR2 sequences are MNHNS and SASEGT. The germline V and J ends were trimmed by 0 bases and 2 bases, with 19 bases remaining between them. The CDR3 length is 18 residues. For the CDR3, the DNA is TGTGCCAGCAGTGAAGCGGATAACAGATTCCAGATGAACTATGGCTACACCTTC. This translates into CASSEADNRFQMNYGYTF.